Below, one T cell receptor beta chain is given with its context. The CDR3 ends on some other residue instead of the conserved phenylalanine or tryptophan, so this is likely a read error. No DNA is shown, since the ends of the CDR3 on it are uncertain; the CDR3 is the one TCRdb lists. These data originate in a study of shared T cell receptors in the human thymus. Here immunoSEQ multiplex PCR was the method, and the copy in TCRdb shows in-frame clones only, minus some. The data hold hundreds of thousands of clones, with 78% observed a single time. Inclusive of both ends, the CDR3 amounts to 10 amino acids. Germline V gives CDR1 WNHNN, CDR2 SYGVQD (reference sequence). The data were also submitted as part of a second study, on human thymus T cells. That publication notes: The donors were infants in Finland with congenital heart defects, otherwise immunologically healthy. The study used thymus tissue resected during corrective heart surgery. Thymic repertoires of unrelated individuals were reported in related research to overlap highly.

This chain uses TRBV10-1 with TRBJ2-3; the D call of TRBD2 is as the table states it, not checked on the DNA. The sample consisted of thymocytes. The clonotype originates from a boy under three years old with a congenital heart defect. CDR3 in amino acids: CASIKAGGPT.